Listed here are 29 T cell receptor beta chains from one sample, sequenced in a study of CD8+ T cells in alopecia areata. Described treatment: oral pan-JAK inhibitor, 5-10 mg twice daily. RNA was isolated and reverse transcribed to cDNA, the sequencing template. Data came from immunoSEQ multiplex PCR; TCRdb stores just in-frame clones and leaves some out. Among 200,000 to 250,000 clones listed, about 50% were seen once. The material was CD4+ T cells sorted from blood, obtained at week 4, from a patient treated with tofacitinib. The receptors come from a human donor with alopecia areata.

For the CDR3, the DNA is TGTGCCAGCTCTGAGTTGACAGGGGGAGAGACCCAGTACTTC. Amino acid sequence: CASSELTGGETQYF. This chain uses TRBV2 with TRBJ2-5, with TRBD1 matching over 9 bases. The CDR3 consists of 14 residues. Germline loops: CDR1 SNHLY, CDR2 FYNNEI. The J segment lost 4 bases and the V segment lost 8 bases, leaving 8 bases of the junction unmatched.

In its sample, this clone was seen a few times. The V call is TRBV7-2, the J call TRBJ2-7; D may match TRBD1 or TRBD2 (5 bases each). There are 13 residues in the CDR3. V dropped 4 bases and J dropped 1 base, with 8 bases sitting between them. Germline CDR1 reads SGHTA; CDR2 reads FQGNSA. The CDR3 is CASSSGPSYEQYF. DNA for the CDR3: TGTGCCAGCAGCTCGGGACCGTCCTACGAGCAGTACTTC.

The J gene is TRBJ2-1, the V gene TRBV25-1; 10 nucleotides match TRBD2. V lost 7 bases, J lost 7 bases, and 13 bases stayed unmatched. The germline V gene encodes CDR1 MGHDK and CDR2 SYGVNS. This CDR3 spans 16 amino acids. CDR3 sequence: CASNLSGGAGPNEQFF. CDR3 bases: TGTGCCAGCAATTTAAGCGGGGGGGCAGGTCCGAATGAGCAGTTCTTC. The whole variable domain, remainder taken from reference TRBV25-1 and TRBJ2-1, is EADIYQTPRYLVIGTGKKITLECSQTMGHDKMYWYQQDPGMELHLIHYSYGVNSTEKGDLSSESTVSRIRTEHFPLTLESARPSHTSQYLCASNLSGGAGPNEQFFGPGTRLTVL.

This clone was counted once. This chain links TRBV15 with TRBJ2-1; 11 bases are a match to TRBD2. V lost 3 bases, J lost 0 bases, and 7 bases stayed unmatched. This CDR3 spans 18 amino acids. Per germline, CDR1 LNHNV and CDR2 YYDKDF (reference sequence). CDR3 nucleotides: TGTGCCACCAGCAGTCGACTAGCGGGGCCCAGCTCCTACAATGAGCAGTTCTTC. Protein sequence: CATSSRLAGPSSYNEQFF.

This chain connects TRBV5-1 to TRBJ1-1; possibly TRBD1 for D (5 bases). CDR3 size: 16 residues. The V end was cut by 5 bases, the J end by 0 bases, with 17 bases between. CDR1 and CDR2 from the germline V gene are SGHRS and YFSETQ. The CDR3 coding sequence is TGCGCCAGCAGGCCTGCCCTGGGGCGGATGAACACTGAAGCTTTCTTT. Translating gives CASRPALGRMNTEAFF.

The chain employs TRBV25-1 and TRBJ2-4; D call uncertain. The V gene lost 2 bases and the J gene lost 8 bases, with 10 bases spanning the gap. From germline, CDR1 is MGHDK and CDR2 SYGVNS. The CDR3 runs to 13 residues. The CDR3 bases are TGTGCCAGCAGTGAAGGTGCCATCCACATTCAGTACTTC. Amino acids: CASSEGAIHIQYF.

The chain joins TRBV30 to TRBJ1-5; TRBD1 might be the D (6 bases). Per the germline V gene, CDR1 is GTSNPN and CDR2 is SVGIG (reference sequence). Trimming removed 3 bases from V and 4 bases from J, with 10 bases in between. CDR3 length: 13 amino acids. As DNA, the CDR3 is TGTGCCTGGAGCCAGGGGAAGAATCAGCCCCAGCATTTT. Translating it yields CAWSQGKNQPQHF.

For this clone: The sample has other DNA sequences that encode this CDR3 too. The V gene is TRBV4-1, the J gene TRBJ1-1; no clear D. The V end was cut by 0 bases, the J end by 6 bases, with 11 bases between. Germline V gene sequence: CDR1 MGHRA, CDR2 YSYEKL. The CDR3 is made up of 14 amino acids. The CDR3 DNA is TGCGCCAGCAGCCAAGATCAAGGGATTGCTGAAGCTTTCTTT. It translates to CASSQDQGIAEAFF.

Only one count was recorded for this clone. V is TRBV7-3 and J is TRBJ2-3; TRBD2 agrees at 7 bases. Germline CDR1 is SGHTA and CDR2 is FQGTGA. The V segment lost 2 bases and the J segment 4 bases; nucleotides outside the gene matches: 6. The CDR3 has 15 amino acids. CDR3 bases: TGTGCCAGCAGCTTATCGGGGGGTAGTGCAGATACGCAGTATTTT. Its translation: CASSLSGGSADTQYF.

The chain couples TRBV5-1 to TRBJ1-1; tentative D call: TRBD1 (6 bases). CDR1 is SGHRS, CDR2 YFSETQ, per germline. Trimming took off 3 bases at V and 5 bases at J, with 17 bases between the two ends. The CDR3 consists of 15 residues. The CDR3, as DNA: TGCGCCAGCAGCTCCAATGATCCAGGGGTAACTGAAGCTTTCTTT. This sequence encodes CASSSNDPGVTEAFF.

The J gene is TRBJ2-7, the V gene TRBV4-1; maybe TRBD1 (5 bases). Germline values: CDR1 MGHRA, CDR2 YSYEKL. V lost 3 bases to trimming and J lost 5 bases, with 14 bases between them. The CDR3 extends over 14 amino acids. The CDR3 bases are TGCGCCAGCAGCCATTGTGACAGAGTGGACGAGCAGTACTTC. This gives the protein CASSHCDRVDEQYF.

The gene calls are TRBV9 and TRBJ2-4; D might be TRBD2 (6 bases). V was trimmed by 4 bases and J by 3 bases, leaving 17 bases between them. The CDR3 runs 16 residues. In germline, CDR1 is SGDLS, CDR2 YYNGEE. This CDR3 reads CASSLGGMTIKNIQYF. The DNA of the CDR3 is TGTGCCAGCAGCCTTGGGGGGATGACTATCAAAAACATTCAGTACTTC.

This clone was found a few times. This chain uses TRBV29-1 with TRBJ1-1; 7 bases agree with TRBD1. CDR3 size: 15 residues. Germline trimming cut 4 bases from V and 4 bases from J; bases unmatched to any gene: 12. Germline-derived CDR1 and CDR2 are SQVTM and ANQGSEA. The CDR3 reads CSVVPNDRVGTEAFF. CDR3 sequence (DNA): TGCAGCGTTGTACCAAATGACAGGGTTGGCACTGAAGCTTTCTTT.

This clone occurred many times. V is TRBV5-1 and J is TRBJ2-2; 7 bases agree with TRBD1. The CDR3 sequence is 16 residues long. CDR1 and CDR2 from the germline V gene are SGHRS and YFSETQ. Trimming at V came to 3 bases and at J to 2 bases, leaving 7 bases not matched to a gene. This CDR3 reads CASSWGTVKNTGELFF. CDR3 nucleotide sequence: TGCGCCAGCAGCTGGGGGACAGTGAAAAACACCGGGGAGCTGTTTTTT.

This chain connects TRBV5-1 to TRBJ2-7; D not resolved. The CDR3 runs to 14 residues. Germline CDR1 is SGHRS and CDR2 is YFSETQ. Trimming pared 4 bases from V and 5 bases from J, leaving 16 bases between. The chain's CDR3 is CASSTALDGHEQYF. In nucleotides, the CDR3 is TGCGCCAGCAGCACGGCCCTGGACGGTCACGAGCAGTACTTC.

The J gene is TRBJ1-5, the V gene TRBV12-5, with D hard to call. CDR3 length: 17 amino acids. Trimming removed 2 bases from V and 0 bases from J, with 14 bases in between. Germline V lookup: CDR1 LGHNT, CDR2 FRNRAP. CDR3 sequence (DNA): TGTGCTAGTGGTTTGTTCGCAGCGAAGGGTAGCAATCAGCCCCAGCATTTT. This sequence encodes CASGLFAAKGSNQPQHF.

This clone was picked up one time. Here the CDR3 reads CAWSGLAVTDTQYF. The CDR3 region has the DNA TGTGCCTGGAGCGGACTAGCGGTTACAGATACGCAGTATTTT. V usage is TRBV30 and J usage is TRBJ2-3; the match to TRBD2 covers 10 bases. The CDR3 consists of 14 residues. Germline assignment: CDR1 GTSNPN and CDR2 SVGIG (reference sequence). The V gene end was trimmed by 3 bases and the J gene end by 3 bases; junction bases not matched to a gene: 3.

The chain has TRBV2 and TRBJ2-3; D not resolved. This CDR3 comprises 12 residues. Germline-derived CDR1 and CDR2 are SNHLY and FYNNEI. V lost 6 bases to trimming and J lost 6 bases, with 10 bases between them. Written as DNA, the CDR3 is TGTGCCAGCAGCGATGATCAGGATACGCAGTATTTT. Residues: CASSDDQDTQYF.

This clone showed up just once. V and J are TRBV9 and TRBJ2-7; tentatively, D is TRBD1 (6 bases). The CDR3 is 13 amino acids. V was cut by 0 bases and J by 7 bases, with 11 bases left in between. The V gene's germline CDR1 is SGDLS and CDR2 YYNGEE. CDR3 DNA: TGTGCCAGCAGCGTAGAGACAGGCCGAGAGCAGTACTTC. This encodes CASSVETGREQYF.

This clone was seen a handful of times. The rearrangement links TRBV5-8 to TRBJ1-2; 7 nucleotides align to TRBD1. This CDR3 has 16 residues. Germline V gene data show CDR1 as SGHTS and CDR2 as YDEGEE. V lost 0 bases to trimming and J lost 3 bases; unmatched junction nucleotides: 8. Here the CDR3 DNA reads TGTGCCAGCAGCTTGGGGTTCGTCCAGGGGGACTATGGCTACACCTTC. It encodes CASSLGFVQGDYGYTF.

V is TRBV27 and J is TRBJ1-6; maybe TRBD1 (5 bases). This CDR3 comprises 14 residues. Germline CDR1 is MNHEY and CDR2 is SMNVEV (reference sequence). Between the trimmed V and J ends, which lost 2 bases and 9 bases, there was a span of 11 bases. The CDR3 protein is CASSLDRLRSPLHF. CDR3 in DNA: TGTGCCAGCAGTTTAGACAGATTACGTTCACCCCTCCACTTT.

The chain carries TRBV30 and TRBJ2-1; TRBD2 matches 8 bases. The J segment lost 6 bases and the V segment lost 7 bases, leaving 11 bases of the junction unmatched. Germline CDR1 and CDR2: GTSNPN and SVGIG (reference sequence). This CDR3 has 14 amino acids. The CDR3 nucleotides are TGTGCCTTGGAATCCAGCGGGGGCCGCAATGAGCAGTTCTTC. Protein: CALESSGGRNEQFF.

With regard to this clone: Other DNA sequences in this specimen translate into the identical CDR3. The chain couples TRBV29-1 to TRBJ1-1; D remains ambiguous. The germline V and J ends were trimmed by 3 bases and 0 bases, with 8 bases remaining between them. Germline assignment: CDR1 SQVTM and CDR2 ANQGSEA. There are 13 residues in the CDR3. CDR3 DNA sequence: TGCAGCGTTGAGGGCACCTTGAACACTGAAGCTTTCTTT. It translates to CSVEGTLNTEAFF. The full variable domain, its missing parts supplied by reference TRBV29-1 and TRBJ1-1, is SAVISQKPSRDICQRGTSLTIQCQVDSQVTMMFWYRQQPGQSLTLIATANQGSEATYESGFVIDKFPISRPNLTFSTLTVSNMSPEDSSIYLCSVEGTLNTEAFFGQGTRLTVV.

CDR3 sequence: CAWRTSQAGYTF. The CDR3 DNA is TGTGCCTGGAGAACTAGCCAAGCGGGCTACACCTTC. The genes are TRBV30 and TRBJ1-2; D unresolved. This CDR3 contains 12 residues. Germline lookup yields CDR1 GTSNPN and CDR2 SVGIG (reference sequence). V was trimmed by 3 bases and J by 8 bases, leaving 13 bases between them.

In DNA, the CDR3 is TGTGCCTTTCTCTCGGACCTTGAAGCTTTCTTT. It translates to CAFLSDLEAFF. The J gene is TRBJ1-1, the V gene TRBV30; D is uncertain. With 7 bases removed from V and 7 bases from J, the gap between germline ends came to 13 bases. Germline loops: CDR1 GTSNPN, CDR2 SVGIG (reference sequence). The CDR3 has 11 amino acids.

The V call is TRBV28, the J call TRBJ2-3; 8 bases line up with TRBD2. CDR1 is MDHEN and CDR2 is SYDVKM in the germline V gene. The junction had 0 bases not matched to a gene; V was cut back by 4 bases and J by 6 bases. The length of the CDR3 is 12 residues. The CDR3: CASSSSGDTQYF. DNA for the CDR3: TGTGCCAGCAGTTCTAGCGGGGATACGCAGTATTTT.

This clone has more than one count but fewer than ten. V usage is TRBV6-1 and J usage is TRBJ1-6; 7 bases agree with TRBD1. V shed 6 bases and J 8 bases; nucleotides not matched to a gene: 10. The germline CDR1 and CDR2 sequences are MNHNS and SASEGT. This CDR3 region has 15 residues. In nucleotides, the CDR3 is TGTGCCAGCAGCGACTACAGGGGACCCCATTCACCCCTCCACTTT. This codes for CASSDYRGPHSPLHF.

The rearrangement uses TRBV27 and TRBJ1-6; D might be TRBD1 (5 bases). The V end was cut by 5 bases, the J end by 8 bases, with 13 bases between. The CDR3 loop spans 14 amino acids. Germline assignment: CDR1 MNHEY and CDR2 SMNVEV (reference sequence). CDR3 amino acids: CASSRQGWDSPLHF. The CDR3 region has the DNA TGTGCCAGCAGTCGCCAGGGATGGGATTCACCCCTCCACTTT.

The V and J genes are TRBV6-5 and TRBJ2-4; the D gene is possibly TRBD1 (5 bases). Trimming took 6 bases from V and 3 from J, leaving 12 bases between them. The CDR3 has 14 residues. Germline loops: CDR1 MNHEY, CDR2 SVGAGI. CDR3 in amino acids: CASRLQVVKNIQYF. The CDR3 DNA sequence: TGTGCCAGCAGACTACAGGTGGTCAAAAACATTCAGTACTTC.